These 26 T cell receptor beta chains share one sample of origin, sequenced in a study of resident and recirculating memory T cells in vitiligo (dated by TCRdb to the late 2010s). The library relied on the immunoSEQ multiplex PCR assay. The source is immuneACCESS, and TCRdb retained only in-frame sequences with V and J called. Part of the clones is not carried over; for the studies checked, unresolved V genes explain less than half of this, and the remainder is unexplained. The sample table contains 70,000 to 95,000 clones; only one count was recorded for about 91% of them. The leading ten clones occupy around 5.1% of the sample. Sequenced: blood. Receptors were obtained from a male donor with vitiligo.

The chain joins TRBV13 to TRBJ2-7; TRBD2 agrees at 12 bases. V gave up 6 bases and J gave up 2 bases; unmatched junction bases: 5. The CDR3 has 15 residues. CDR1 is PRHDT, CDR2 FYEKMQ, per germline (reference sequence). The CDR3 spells CASSLGLAGTYEQYF. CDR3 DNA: TGTGCCAGCAGTCTCGGACTAGCGGGAACCTACGAGCAGTACTTC.

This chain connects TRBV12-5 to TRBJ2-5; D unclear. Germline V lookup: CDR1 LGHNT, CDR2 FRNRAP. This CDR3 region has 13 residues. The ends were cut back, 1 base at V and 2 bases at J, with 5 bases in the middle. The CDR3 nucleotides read TGTGCTAGTGGTTTGGGTCTTCAAGAGACCCAGTACTTC. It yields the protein CASGLGLQETQYF.

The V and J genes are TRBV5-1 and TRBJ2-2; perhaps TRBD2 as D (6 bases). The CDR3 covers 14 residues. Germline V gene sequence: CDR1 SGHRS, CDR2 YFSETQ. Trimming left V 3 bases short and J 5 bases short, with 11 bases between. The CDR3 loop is CASSSRDWTGELFF. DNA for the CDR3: TGCGCCAGCAGCTCTCGGGACTGGACCGGGGAGCTGTTTTTT. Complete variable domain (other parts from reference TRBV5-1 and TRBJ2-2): KAGVTQTPRYLIKTRGQQVTLSCSPISGHRSVSWYQQTPGQGLQFLFEYFSETQRNKGNFPGRFSGRQFSNSRSEMNVSTLELGDSALYLCASSSRDWTGELFFGEGSRLTVL.

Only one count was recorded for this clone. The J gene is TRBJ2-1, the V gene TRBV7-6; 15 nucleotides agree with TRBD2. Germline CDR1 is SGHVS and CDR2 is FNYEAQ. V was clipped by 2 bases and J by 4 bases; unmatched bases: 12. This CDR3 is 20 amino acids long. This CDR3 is CASSLPSGLAGGKTYNEQFF. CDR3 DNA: TGTGCCAGCAGCTTACCTTCGGGACTAGCGGGAGGAAAAACGTACAATGAGCAGTTCTTC.

CDR3 coding DNA: TGCGCCAGCAGCTTGGCGGAGCTCACCAAAGCTTTCTTT. Its protein product is CASSLAELTKAFF. The J gene is TRBJ1-1, the V gene TRBV5-1; unclear D gene. Between the trimmed V and J ends, which lost 0 bases and 9 bases, there was a span of 12 bases. Germline CDR1 reads SGHRS; CDR2 reads YFSETQ. The length of the CDR3 is 13 residues.

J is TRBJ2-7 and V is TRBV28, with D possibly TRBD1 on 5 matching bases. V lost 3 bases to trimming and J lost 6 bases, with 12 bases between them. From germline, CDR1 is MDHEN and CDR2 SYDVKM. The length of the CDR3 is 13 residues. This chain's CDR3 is CASSLGQRGEQYF. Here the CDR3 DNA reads TGTGCCAGCAGTTTGGGGCAGCGAGGCGAGCAGTACTTC.

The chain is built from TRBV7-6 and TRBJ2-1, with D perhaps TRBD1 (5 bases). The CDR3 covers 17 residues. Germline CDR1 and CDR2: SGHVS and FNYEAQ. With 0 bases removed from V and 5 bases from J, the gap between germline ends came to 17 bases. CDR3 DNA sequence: TGTGCCAGCAGCTTAGCGATAAGGGGTCGTTTACACAATGAGCAGTTCTTC. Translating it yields CASSLAIRGRLHNEQFF. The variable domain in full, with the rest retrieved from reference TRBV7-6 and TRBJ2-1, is GAGVSQSPRYKVTKRGQDVALRCDPISGHVSLYWYRQALGQGPEFLTYFNYEAQQDKSGLPNDRFSAERPEGSISTLTIQRTEQRDSAMYRCASSLAIRGRLHNEQFFGPGTRLTVL.

The CDR3 loop reads CASSFQDLNTGELFF. As DNA, the CDR3 is TGTGCCAGCAGCTTCCAGGACTTGAACACCGGGGAGCTGTTTTTT. This chain uses TRBV6-5 with TRBJ2-2; TRBD2 might be the D (5 bases). Trimming left V 6 bases short and J 1 base short, with 12 bases between. The CDR3 covers 15 residues. Germline loops: CDR1 MNHEY, CDR2 SVGAGI.

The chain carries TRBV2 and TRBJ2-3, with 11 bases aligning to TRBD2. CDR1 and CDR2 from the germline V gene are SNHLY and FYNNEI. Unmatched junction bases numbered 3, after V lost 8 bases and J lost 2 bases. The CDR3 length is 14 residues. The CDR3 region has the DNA TGTGCCAGCCAACTAGCGGGAGTCACAGATACGCAGTATTTT. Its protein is CASQLAGVTDTQYF.

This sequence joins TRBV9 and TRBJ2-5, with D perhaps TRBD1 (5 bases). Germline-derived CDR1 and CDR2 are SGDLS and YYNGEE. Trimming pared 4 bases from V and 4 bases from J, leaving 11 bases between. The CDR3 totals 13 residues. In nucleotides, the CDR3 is TGTGCCAGCAGCCCCAGGGTAGGAGAGACCCAGTACTTC. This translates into CASSPRVGETQYF. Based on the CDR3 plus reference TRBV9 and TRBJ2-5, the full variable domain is DSGVTQTPKHLITATGQRVTLRCSPRSGDLSVYWYQQSLDQGLQFLIQYYNGEERAKGNILERFSAQQFPDLHSELNLSSLELGDSALYFCASSPRVGETQYFGPGTRLLVL.

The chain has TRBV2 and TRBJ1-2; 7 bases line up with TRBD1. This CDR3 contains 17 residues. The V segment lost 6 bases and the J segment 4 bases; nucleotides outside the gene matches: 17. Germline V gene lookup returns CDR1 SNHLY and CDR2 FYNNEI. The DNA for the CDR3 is TGTGCCAGCAGCCCAAGGGCCGACAGGGCCGTGGGCTATGGCTACACCTTC. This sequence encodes CASSPRADRAVGYGYTF.

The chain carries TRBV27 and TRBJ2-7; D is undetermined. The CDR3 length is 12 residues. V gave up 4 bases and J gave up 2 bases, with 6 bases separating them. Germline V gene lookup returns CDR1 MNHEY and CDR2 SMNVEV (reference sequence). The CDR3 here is CASSYGPYEQYF. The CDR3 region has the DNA TGTGCCAGCAGTTATGGGCCCTACGAGCAGTACTTC.

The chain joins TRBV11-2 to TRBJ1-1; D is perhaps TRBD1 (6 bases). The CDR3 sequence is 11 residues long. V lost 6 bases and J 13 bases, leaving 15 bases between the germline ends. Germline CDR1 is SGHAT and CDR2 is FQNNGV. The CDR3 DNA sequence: TGTGCCAGCAGAGCAGGGGCGGTGGGTTTCTTT. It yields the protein CASRAGAVGFF.

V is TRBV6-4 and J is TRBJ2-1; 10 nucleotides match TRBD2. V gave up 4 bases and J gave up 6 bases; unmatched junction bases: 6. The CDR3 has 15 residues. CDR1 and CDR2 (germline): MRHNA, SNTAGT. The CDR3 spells CASSVVPSGSNEQFF. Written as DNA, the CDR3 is TGTGCCAGCAGTGTGGTTCCTAGCGGGAGCAATGAGCAGTTCTTC.

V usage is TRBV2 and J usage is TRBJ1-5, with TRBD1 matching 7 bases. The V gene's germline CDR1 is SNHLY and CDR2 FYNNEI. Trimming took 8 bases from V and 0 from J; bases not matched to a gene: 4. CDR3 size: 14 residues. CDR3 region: CASGDRVSNQPQHF. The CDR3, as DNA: TGTGCCAGCGGAGACAGGGTTAGCAATCAGCCCCAGCATTTT.

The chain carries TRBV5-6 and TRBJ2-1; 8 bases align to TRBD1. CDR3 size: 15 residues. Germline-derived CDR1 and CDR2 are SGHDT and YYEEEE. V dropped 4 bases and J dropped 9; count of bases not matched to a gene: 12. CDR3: CASSVISRGRGEQFF. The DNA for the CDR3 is TGTGCCAGCAGCGTTATCTCCAGGGGGCGGGGTGAGCAGTTCTTC.

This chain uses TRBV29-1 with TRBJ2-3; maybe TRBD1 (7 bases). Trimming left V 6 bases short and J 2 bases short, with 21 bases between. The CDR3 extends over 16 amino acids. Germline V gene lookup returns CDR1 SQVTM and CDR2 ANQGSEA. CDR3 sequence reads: CSVVRGQGGSTDTQYF. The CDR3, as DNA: TGCAGCGTGGTTCGGGGGCAGGGGGGTTCCACAGATACGCAGTATTTT.

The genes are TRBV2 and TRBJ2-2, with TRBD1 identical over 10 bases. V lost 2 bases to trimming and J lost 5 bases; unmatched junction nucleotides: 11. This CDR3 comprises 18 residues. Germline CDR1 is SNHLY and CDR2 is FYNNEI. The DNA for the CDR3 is TGTGCCAGCAGTGAATGGGACAGGGGATTTGGGAGGACCGGGGAGCTGTTTTTT. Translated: CASSEWDRGFGRTGELFF.

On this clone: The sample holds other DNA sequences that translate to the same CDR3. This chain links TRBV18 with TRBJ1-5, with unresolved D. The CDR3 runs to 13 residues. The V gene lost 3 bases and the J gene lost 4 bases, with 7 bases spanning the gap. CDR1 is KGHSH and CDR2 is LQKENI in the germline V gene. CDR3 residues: CASSPGENQPQHF. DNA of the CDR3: TGTGCCAGCTCACCCGGAGAAAATCAGCCCCAGCATTTT. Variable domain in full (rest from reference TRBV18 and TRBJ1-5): NAGVMQNPRHLVRRRGQEARLRCSPMKGHSHVYWYRQLPEEGLKFMVYLQKENIIDESGMPKERFSAEFPKEGPSILRIQQVVRGDSAAYFCASSPGENQPQHFGDGTRLSIL.

CDR3 residues: CASSLSLLAGPGYEQYF. Written as DNA, the CDR3 is TGTGCCAGCAGTTTATCGCTACTAGCGGGGCCCGGCTACGAGCAGTACTTC. This chain links TRBV27 with TRBJ2-7, with 10 bases fitting TRBD2. The V gene end was trimmed by 0 bases and the J gene end by 3 bases; junction bases not matched to a gene: 8. Germline-derived CDR1 and CDR2 are MNHEY and SMNVEV (reference sequence). The CDR3 has 17 residues.

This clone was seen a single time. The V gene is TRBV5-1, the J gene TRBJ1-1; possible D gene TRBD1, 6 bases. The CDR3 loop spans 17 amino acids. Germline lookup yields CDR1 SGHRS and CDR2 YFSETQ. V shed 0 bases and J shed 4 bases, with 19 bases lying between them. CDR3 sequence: CASSLGGTSLQGTEAFF. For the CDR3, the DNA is TGCGCCAGCAGCTTGGGGGGGACCTCATTACAGGGCACTGAAGCTTTCTTT.

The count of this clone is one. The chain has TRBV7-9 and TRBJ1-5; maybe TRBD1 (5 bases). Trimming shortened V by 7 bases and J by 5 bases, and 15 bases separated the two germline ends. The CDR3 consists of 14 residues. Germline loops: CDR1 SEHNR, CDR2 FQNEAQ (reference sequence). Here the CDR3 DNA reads TGTGCCAGCACCCCGGCGGGGCAGGATCAGCCCCAGCATTTT. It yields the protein CASTPAGQDQPQHF.

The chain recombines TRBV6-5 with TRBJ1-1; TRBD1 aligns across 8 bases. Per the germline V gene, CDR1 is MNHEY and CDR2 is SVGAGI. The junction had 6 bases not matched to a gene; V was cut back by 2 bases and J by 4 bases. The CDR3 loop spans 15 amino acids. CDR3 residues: CASSYRTGRSTEAFF. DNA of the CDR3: TGTGCCAGCAGTTACAGGACAGGGAGGTCCACTGAAGCTTTCTTT.

Written as DNA, the CDR3 is TGTGCCAGCAGTGAACTCGGGACGCAAAAAGGGGGTGAAGCTTTCTTT. It specifies CASSELGTQKGGEAFF. J is TRBJ1-1 and V is TRBV2, with D perhaps TRBD1 (6 bases). V lost 2 bases, J lost 7 bases, and 20 bases lay in between. This CDR3 spans 16 amino acids. The V gene's germline CDR1 is SNHLY and CDR2 FYNNEI.

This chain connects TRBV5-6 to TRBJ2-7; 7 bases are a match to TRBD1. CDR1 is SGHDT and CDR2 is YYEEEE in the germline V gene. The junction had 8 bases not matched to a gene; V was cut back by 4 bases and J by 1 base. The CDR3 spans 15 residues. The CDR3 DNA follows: TGTGCCAGCAGCATCATCCGGGACAGATCCTACGAGCAGTACTTC. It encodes CASSIIRDRSYEQYF.

CDR3 in DNA: TGTGCCAGCAGCCGCCCCGGGTGGGGAGGGGAGACCCAGTACTTC. It yields the protein CASSRPGWGGETQYF. The chain combines TRBV28 with TRBJ2-5; 7 positions agree with TRBD2. Per the germline V gene, CDR1 is MDHEN and CDR2 is SYDVKM. This CDR3 region has 15 residues. J gave up 5 bases and V 6 bases, and 12 bases lay outside the gene matches.